These T cell receptor beta chains were read from a single sample in a study of Ad26.COV2.S vaccination and SARS-CoV-2 variants. The table came from immunoSEQ multiplex PCR; TCRdb's copy has only in-frame clones and leaves some out. Among roughly 300,000 clones listed, about 88% were seen once. The sequencing here drew on peripheral blood, taken in a trial of Ad26.COV2.S vaccine versus placebo. The receptor set was obtained from a person aged 18-60 years who received the Ad26.COV2.S COVID-19 vaccine or a placebo. CDR3s leave out the opening cysteine and the closing phenylalanine or tryptophan. A D gene is named only where the DNA matches it firmly.

.,TRBV28,ASSLRSYGYT
TRBD1,TRBV18,ASSAPGQGTL
TRBD1,TRBV14,ASSQARQGQEAF
.,TRBV19,ASSMPYRATNEKLF
.,TRBV10-3,AIRPQSTDTQY
.,TRBV29-1,SVEASGMYTGELF
.,TRBV6-5,ASSKQLGGGSPLH
TRBD1,TRBV4-3,ASSRRQGTNYGYT
.,TRBV29-1,SVVPLGGRGDQETQY
.,TRBV24-1,ATSDSTTNTGELF
.,TRBV28,ASSLAGVAF
TRBD2,TRBV14,ASSQGTSAGYNEQF
TRBD2,TRBV7-7,ASSLGLAGPTDTQY
.,TRBV6-1,ASSESLGKIMAEAF
TRBD2,TRBV3-1/TRBV3-2,ASSPPSSGDETQY
.,TRBV5-1,ASSLAGLRWNTIY
.,TRBV6-5,ASSQQVANTEAF
.,TRBV30,AWTSPSSYNEQF
TRBD1,TRBV28,ASSETGRFEAF
.,TRBV7-9,ASSLGQNYGYT
.,TRBV5-6,ASSSPAGRETQY
.,TRBV27,ASSLKGEGTEAF
.,TRBV7-2,ASSPQGRTNEKLF
.,TRBV7-3,ASSLVSVTDTQY
.,TRBV7-9,ASSSGPDLNQPQH
.,TRBV2,ASATDGEKQF
TRBD1,TRBV10-3,AISGQGNQPQH
TRBD2,TRBV3-1/TRBV3-2,ASSLGLADSYNEQF